This T cell receptor beta chain comes out of a study of cytomegalovirus exposure and HLA in healthy donors (dated by TCRdb to 2016 to 2017). The study in broad terms: An earlier analysis of several hundred of the donors reported approximately 280 Gb of sequence data and 117 million unique TCR beta sequences obtained from about 179 million T cells. Among the roughly 400 genotyped donors, around 81% belonged to the genetic ancestry cluster associated with self-reported Caucasian donors. Roughly 5 DR-DQ haplotypes were handled as single units for association and clustering because linkage in the cohort was strong. An earlier analysis of 587 of the donors used high-throughput TCR beta sequencing to judge whether each TCR beta V gene segment behaved as functional or pseudogenic. The aim of the study was to test whether cataloging public T cell receptors could identify signatures of past pathogen exposure. Along with the roughly 700-subject first cohort, a separate validation cohort of over a hundred different subjects was used. Among some 400 genotyped donors of the cohort, an average of around 250,000 unique TCR beta nucleotide sequences was sequenced per donor, of which 15% to 20% were non-productive. To predict cytomegalovirus infection status, the study combined high-throughput TCR immunosequencing, statistical association of individual TCRs with disease status, and machine learning. An early release that covered more than 550 HLA-typed donors contained around 330 gigabases of sequencing data and approximately 85 million unique TCR sequences. Rather than drawing on any new phenotypic data, the later analysis identified candidate immune exposures from TCR beta sequences and the way those sequences occurred across donors. A later genetic analysis used genome-wide SNP genotypes for about 55% of the 666 donors, treating that subset as a discovery cohort. All discovery cohort repertoires had been generated on a single sequencing platform. HLA typing covered class I and class II loci at four-digit resolution. Alongside the repertoire data, information on donor age, sex, ethnicity and CMV serostatus was compiled. Using immunosequencing, the study profiled T cell repertoires from 500 to 800 subjects and related those repertoires to cytomegalovirus serostatus. A later analysis re-examined previously published TCR beta repertoires from 610 or so donors and added high-resolution HLA genotyping to investigate patterns of TCR occurrence. The number of donors typed differed by locus, with about 629-640 for A, B, C, DRB1 and DQB1, around 500 for DQA1, some 570 for DPA1, and under 490 for DPB1. Study-wide findings and limitations: The presence/absence analyses assumed that sequencing depth was roughly uniform across donors, and that assumption may not be true. In a later analysis, most CMV-associated TCR beta chains were found to appear HLA-restricted, with HLA associations seemingly driven largely by CMV exposure. A cluster of highly shared sequence variants was judged likely to represent a technical artifact of the sequencing pipeline. Three of the identified cytomegalovirus-associated TCR beta chains were confirmed in vitro to be specific for cytomegalovirus antigens. Because the 87-base-pair reads could not distinguish some IMGT-functional V segments, including TRBV6-2 and TRBV6-3, those segments were excluded. The only immune exposure information available for the cohort was CMV serostatus. Correlated functional status among segregating V segments might be attributable to linkage disequilibrium, but an unknown experimental factor could not be ruled out. Because counts were too low, some 17 rarely observed V segments, including chromosome 9 orphons, were excluded from the earlier analysis of around 640 of the donors. The cohort was sequenced for TCR beta chains only, and without alpha or paired-chain data the features that could be detected were limited. In an earlier analysis of over 550 of the donors, most TCR beta V segments were observed in productive rearrangements about 87% or about 30% of the time, broadly matching IMGT annotations. In a later analysis, TCR association rates were found to vary across HLA loci, with the most associated TCRs seen for DRB1 alleles and the fewest for HLA-C alleles. The study listed 150 to 200 TCR beta chains as associated with cytomegalovirus. In a later analysis, HLA-associated TCR beta chains showed more clonal expansion and lower generation probabilities than non-associated chains that were equally common. While some public TCRs were present in many individuals, most TCR sequences turned up only very rarely across donors. A further reported finding was that TCR beta sequences accurately predicted the HLA-A and HLA-B alleles for most subjects in the first cohort. It was suggested by the authors that the approach could potentially be generalized to other disease states and immunological phenotypes. A later analysis associated about 17,000 TCR beta sequences with specific HLA alleles at a false discovery rate of 0.05. According to a later genetic analysis, donors in an Asian-associated ancestry cluster had fewer N-insertions in productive TCRs than the approximately 630-donor mean. Assigning TCR associations to individual alleles was difficult when HLA alleles, especially DR and DQ, strongly co-occurred. An association between a missense DCLRE1C variant and V-gene and J-gene trimming of TCR beta chains was found in a later genetic analysis and replicated in an independent cohort. HLA typing was unavailable for some donors at each locus, so association tests used only the typed subset. In both the original and validation cohorts, the classifier was reported to diagnose cytomegalovirus status with high specificity and sensitivity. Several of the top co-occurrence clusters appeared to be linked to parvovirus B19, influenza, CMV and Epstein-Barr virus, according to a later analysis.

The germline V gene gives CDR1 as SGDLS and CDR2 as YYNGEE. V lost 3 bases and J lost 1 base; the stretch between them is 10 bases long. CDR3 length: 14 amino acids, cysteine to phenylalanine. Just CDR3 DNA is preserved here, 42 bases in frame from base 1. For this clone: Its antigen is unknown. Per-nucleotide qualities are absent, and no much larger clonotype sits a single base away.

The library was built by means of the immunoSEQ multiplex PCR assay. For the multiplex PCR, a mixture combining 60 forward primers for TCR Vbeta segments and 13 reverse primers for TCR Jbeta segments was used. The CDR3 region of rearranged TCR beta genes was amplified from genomic DNA by a multiplex PCR assay. The amplified TCR beta libraries were sequenced on the Illumina HiSeq System as 87-base-pair reads. The authors processed their data as follows. Across the 666 repertoires, a later analysis counted about 81 million unique TCR beta chains, roughly 11 million of which were shared by at least two donors. A nearest-neighbor algorithm error-corrected the raw reads and collapsed the reads into unique sequences, merging closely related sequences to remove PCR and sequencing errors. To assign V, D and J gene segments, CDR3 sequences were aligned to IMGT reference sequences. For a sequence to be retained, a match of at least six nucleotides was required to both a V gene segment and a J gene segment. Rearrangements were classified as productive when the CDR3 lacked stop codons and remained in frame with V and J, and all other rearrangements were classified as non-productive. CDR3 was defined according to IMGT convention as the region running from the second conserved V-encoded cysteine to the conserved J-encoded phenylalanine. The earlier analysis of fewer than 750 of the donors excluded sequences that lacked an unambiguous match to a single V gene segment. In an earlier analysis of approximately 550 of the donors, V segments were called functional above 56.7% productive rearrangements and were called segregating when the between-donor standard deviation exceeded 5%. A statistical classification framework was built for diagnosing cytomegalovirus status from the catalog of TCR beta chain sequences. A later analysis assigned V and J genes by comparing TCR nucleotide sequences with IMGT/GENE-DB human TR gene sequences. The TCRdist pipeline was used in a later analysis to assign CDR3 sequences and most-parsimonious VDJ recombination scenarios. In a later analysis, each TCR beta chain was defined by its CDR3 amino acid sequence together with its V-gene family, and reads lacking a unique V-gene family were excluded. As a way to deal with suspected cross-contamination and a sequencing artifact, a later analysis dropped hundreds of nucleotide sequences that were highly shared and had low generation probability. For each public chain, a later analysis derived a clonal expansion index from normalized ranks of inferred template counts within each repertoire. In a later analysis, generation probabilities were computed using a VDJ recombination model fitted to out-of-frame rearrangements, and the results were checked against IGoR. Hypergeometric tests were used in a later analysis to score TCR-TCR, TCR-HLA and TCR-CMV co-occurrence, with a repertoire-size bias correction applied to the TCR pairs. To estimate false discovery rates, a later analysis permuted the HLA or CMV assignments 20 times. In a later analysis, co-occurring TCRs were grouped with DBSCAN, and TCRdist sequence similarity was added when clustering was performed within HLA-allele-positive subsets. Repertoires with fewer than 30,000 or more than 120,000 public chains were left out of co-occurrence clustering, as were about 5 repertoires with anomalous nucleotide sharing. TCRdb holds this immuneACCESS table with in-frame rearrangements only. Some clones are missing; in checked studies, unresolved V genes explain under half, and the rest has no known cause. V and J calls and clone size are those listed in that table; D and trimming were worked out from the DNA. The sample table holds 150,000 to 200,000 clones, of which 70% to 90% were seen once. The leading ten clones occupy approximately 2.3% of the sample.

The cohort comprised fewer than 750 healthy bone marrow donors. All cohort members were sampled while nominally healthy, although unrecorded immune exposures were likely present. The donor was CMV seropositive and was included in the group of 270 or so seropositive cohort members. Every donor gave a peripheral blood sample, and the peripheral blood mononuclear cells from that sample were used for TCR beta sequencing. Genomic DNA was extracted from the blood cell samples with the Qiagen DNeasy Blood Extraction Kit. Sequenced sample: PBMCs. This clonotype was sampled from a man aged 18 to 29 in good health and CMV-seropositive. The chain employs TRBV9 and TRBJ1-1; a weak D assignment points to TRBD1 (5 bases agree). The CDR3 protein: CASSATDTNTEAFF. The DNA sequence is as follows: TGTGCCAGCAGCGCGACAGATACGAACACTGAAGCTTTCTTT.